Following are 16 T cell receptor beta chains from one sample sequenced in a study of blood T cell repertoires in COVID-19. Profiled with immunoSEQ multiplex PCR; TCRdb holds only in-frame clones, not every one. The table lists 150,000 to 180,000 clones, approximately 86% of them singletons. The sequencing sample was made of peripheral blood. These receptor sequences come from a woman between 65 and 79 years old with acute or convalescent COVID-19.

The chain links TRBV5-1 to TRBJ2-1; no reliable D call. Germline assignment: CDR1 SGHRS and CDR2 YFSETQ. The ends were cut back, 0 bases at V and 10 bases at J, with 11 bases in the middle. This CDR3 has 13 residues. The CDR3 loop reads CASSLEAEAEQFF. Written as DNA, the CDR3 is TGCGCCAGCAGCTTGGAAGCCGAGGCGGAGCAGTTCTTC.

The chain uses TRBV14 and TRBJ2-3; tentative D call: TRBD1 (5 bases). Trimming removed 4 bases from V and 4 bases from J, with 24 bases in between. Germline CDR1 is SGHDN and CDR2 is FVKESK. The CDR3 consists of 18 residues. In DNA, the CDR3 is TGTGCCAGCAGCCGATTAGCCCAGGGTGTCTTTGGGGCAGATACGCAGTATTTT. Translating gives CASSRLAQGVFGADTQYF.

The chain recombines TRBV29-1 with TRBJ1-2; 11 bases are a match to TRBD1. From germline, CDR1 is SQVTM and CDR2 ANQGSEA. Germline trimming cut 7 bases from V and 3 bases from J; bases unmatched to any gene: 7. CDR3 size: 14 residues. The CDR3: CSAGGQGDYYGYTF. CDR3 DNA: TGCAGCGCAGGGGGACAGGGGGACTACTATGGCTACACCTTC.

CDR3 amino acids: CASSPPSRSYGYTF. The CDR3 coding sequence is TGTGCCAGCTCACCACCCTCCCGGTCCTATGGCTACACCTTC. The chain is built from TRBV18 and TRBJ1-2; no firm D call. Trimming cost V 0 bases and J 4 bases, with 9 bases left between them. From germline, CDR1 is KGHSH and CDR2 LQKENI. The CDR3 is 14 residues long.

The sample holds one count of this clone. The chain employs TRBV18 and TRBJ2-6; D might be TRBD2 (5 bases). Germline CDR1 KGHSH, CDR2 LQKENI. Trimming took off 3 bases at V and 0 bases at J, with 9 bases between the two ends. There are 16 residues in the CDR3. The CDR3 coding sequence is TGTGCCAGCTCACCTGGACTTCCCTCTGGGGCCAACGTCCTGACTTTC. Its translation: CASSPGLPSGANVLTF.

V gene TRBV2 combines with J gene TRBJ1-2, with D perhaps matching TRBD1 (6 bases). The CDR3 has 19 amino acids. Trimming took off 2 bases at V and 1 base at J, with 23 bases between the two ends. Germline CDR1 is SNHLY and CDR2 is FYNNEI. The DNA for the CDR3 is TGTGCCAGCAGTGAAAGGTTCGGGCGGGTGTCAGGGGATAACTATGGCTACACCTTC. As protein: CASSERFGRVSGDNYGYTF.

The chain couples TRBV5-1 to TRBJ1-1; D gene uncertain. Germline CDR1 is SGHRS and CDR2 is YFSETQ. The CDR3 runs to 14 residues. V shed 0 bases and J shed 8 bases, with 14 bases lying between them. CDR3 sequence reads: CASSLGHGRGEAFF. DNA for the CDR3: TGCGCCAGCAGCTTGGGGCACGGAAGAGGGGAAGCTTTCTTT.

CDR3 nucleotides: TGTGCCAGCAGTTTAGGCACACCAGTCTACGAGCAGTACGTC. Amino acids: CASSLGTPVYEQYV. The chain is built from TRBV28 and TRBJ2-7; D not resolved. Trimming shortened V by 2 bases and J by 3 bases, and 11 bases separated the two germline ends. This CDR3 comprises 14 residues. Germline CDR1 MDHEN, CDR2 SYDVKM.

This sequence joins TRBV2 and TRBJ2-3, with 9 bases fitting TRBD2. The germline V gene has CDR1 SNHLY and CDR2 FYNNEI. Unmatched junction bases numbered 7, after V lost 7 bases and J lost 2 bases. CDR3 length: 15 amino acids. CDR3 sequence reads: CASTGASGVTDTQYF. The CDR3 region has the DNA TGTGCCAGCACTGGAGCTAGCGGGGTCACAGATACGCAGTATTTT.

The CDR3 region has the DNA TGTGCCAGCATCACCGGGGCGACAGGGGACCCTGAAGCTTTCTTT. As protein: CASITGATGDPEAFF. The chain employs TRBV28 and TRBJ1-1, with 8 bases matching TRBD1. The CDR3 consists of 15 residues. CDR1 MDHEN and CDR2 SYDVKM come from the germline V gene. V shed 7 bases, J shed 6 bases, and the junction held 13 bases outside the gene matches.

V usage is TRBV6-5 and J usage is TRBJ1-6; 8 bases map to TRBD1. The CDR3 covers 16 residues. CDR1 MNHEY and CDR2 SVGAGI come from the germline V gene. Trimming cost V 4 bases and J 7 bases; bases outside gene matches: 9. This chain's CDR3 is CASSFRTGIVNSPLHF. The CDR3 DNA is TGTGCCAGCAGTTTCAGGACAGGGATTGTAAATTCACCCCTCCACTTT.

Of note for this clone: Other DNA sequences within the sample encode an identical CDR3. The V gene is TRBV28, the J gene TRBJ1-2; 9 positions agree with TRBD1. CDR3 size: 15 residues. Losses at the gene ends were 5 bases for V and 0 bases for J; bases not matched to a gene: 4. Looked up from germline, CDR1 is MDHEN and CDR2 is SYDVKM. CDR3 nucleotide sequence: TGTGCCAGCAGTCGCGGGACAGGGCCTAACTATGGCTACACCTTC. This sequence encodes CASSRGTGPNYGYTF.

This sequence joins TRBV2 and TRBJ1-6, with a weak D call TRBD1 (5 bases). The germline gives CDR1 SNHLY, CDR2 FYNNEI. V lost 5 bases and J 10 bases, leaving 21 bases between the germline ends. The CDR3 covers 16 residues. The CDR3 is CASSSGKGVSVSPLHF. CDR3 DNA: TGTGCCAGCAGTTCAGGGAAAGGAGTCTCGGTGTCACCCCTCCACTTT.

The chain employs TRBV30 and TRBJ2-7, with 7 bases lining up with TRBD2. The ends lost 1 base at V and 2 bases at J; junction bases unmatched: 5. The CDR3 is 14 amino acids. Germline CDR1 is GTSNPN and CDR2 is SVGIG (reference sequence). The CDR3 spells CAWSGAGRAYEQYF. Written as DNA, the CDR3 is TGTGCCTGGAGTGGGGCAGGGAGGGCCTACGAGCAGTACTTC.

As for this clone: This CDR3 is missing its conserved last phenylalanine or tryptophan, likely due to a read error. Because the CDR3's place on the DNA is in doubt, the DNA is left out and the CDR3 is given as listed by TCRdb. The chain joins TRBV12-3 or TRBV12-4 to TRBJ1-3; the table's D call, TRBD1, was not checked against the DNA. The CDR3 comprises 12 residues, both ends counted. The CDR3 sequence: CASSLLGAPIIL.

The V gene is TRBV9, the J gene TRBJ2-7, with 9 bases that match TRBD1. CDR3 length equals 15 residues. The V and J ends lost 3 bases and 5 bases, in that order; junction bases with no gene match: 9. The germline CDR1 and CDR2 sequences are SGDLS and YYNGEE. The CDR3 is CASSGTGGRLNEQYF. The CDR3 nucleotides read TGTGCCAGCAGCGGAACAGGGGGCCGGCTTAACGAGCAGTACTTC.